This T cell receptor (beta chain) originates from a study of TIL therapy for anti-PD-1-resistant metastatic lung cancer. Time point meaning: pre-treatment sample, taken before nivolumab and TIL therapy. The immunoSEQ assay was v3. Only in-frame clones appear in the TCRdb table, and some are missing; sequencing was by immunoSEQ multiplex PCR. This sample carries tens of thousands of clones, around 86% of them seen once, and the ten largest clones take approximately 2.4%. The sequencing here drew on blood, taken at baseline. The origin of this receptor is a person aged 25 to 79 with non-small cell lung cancer.

The CDR3 reads CASSRTDRDRQFF. As DNA, the CDR3 is TGTGCCAGTAGTAGGACGGACCGTGATCGGCAGTTCTTC. The V call is TRBV19, the J call TRBJ2-1, with no clear D. The germline V gene has CDR1 LNHDA and CDR2 SQIVND (reference sequence). This CDR3 is built from 13 residues. The V end lost 4 bases, the J end lost 12 bases, and 16 bases lay between the germline ends.